These 25 T cell receptor beta chains were all obtained from the same sample, sequenced in a study of cytomegalovirus exposure and HLA in healthy donors. Primers included in the PCR were 60 Vbeta and 13 Jbeta primers. Profiled with immunoSEQ multiplex PCR; TCRdb holds only in-frame clones, not every one. The table includes 150,000 to 200,000 clones, more than 65% detected once. The specimen was PBMCs. The receptors originated from a woman aged 40 to 55 in good health and CMV-seropositive.

The chain uses TRBV5-8 and TRBJ2-3, with 7 bases matching TRBD1. This CDR3 has 15 amino acids. V lost 4 bases to trimming and J lost 2 bases; unmatched junction nucleotides: 7. Germline V lookup: CDR1 SGHTS, CDR2 YDEGEE. The chain's CDR3 is CASSPTGVATDTQYF. The CDR3 DNA sequence: TGTGCCAGCAGCCCTACAGGGGTGGCCACAGATACGCAGTATTTT.

The table lists this clone with a count of one. V and J are TRBV28 and TRBJ2-1; 14 bases agree with TRBD2. Germline values: CDR1 MDHEN, CDR2 SYDVKM. The CDR3 contains 14 residues. V gave up 6 bases and J gave up 9 bases; unmatched junction bases: 4. This CDR3 reads CASRRTSGRFEQFF. The CDR3 region has the DNA TGTGCCAGCAGAAGGACTAGCGGGAGGTTTGAGCAGTTCTTC. The full variable domain, completed using reference TRBV28 and TRBJ2-1, is DVKVTQSSRYLVKRTGEKVFLECVQDMDHENMFWYRQDPGLGLRLIYFSYDVKMKEKGDIPEGYSVSREKKERFSLILESASTNQTSMYLCASRRTSGRFEQFFGPGTRLTVL.

The rearrangement links TRBV11-2 to TRBJ1-5; D is possibly TRBD1 (6 bases). Trimming pared 5 bases from V and 2 bases from J, leaving 10 bases between. Germline loops: CDR1 SGHAT, CDR2 FQNNGV. The CDR3 runs to 14 residues. The DNA of the CDR3 is TGTGCCAGCAGCCTCAGGGGCGGCAATCAGCCCCAGCATTTT. This gives the protein CASSLRGGNQPQHF.

This chain connects TRBV4-1 to TRBJ1-5; 10 nucleotides agree with TRBD1. Germline V gene lookup returns CDR1 MGHRA and CDR2 YSYEKL. V trimming: 2 bases; J trimming: 7 bases; junction bases outside the gene matches: 11. This CDR3 has 17 amino acids. CDR3 bases: TGCGCCAGCAGCCAACATGCCACCGGGACAGGGGAACAGCCCCAGCATTTT. This sequence encodes CASSQHATGTGEQPQHF.

This clone has more than one count but fewer than ten. J is TRBJ1-1 and V is TRBV5-6, with TRBD1 as a possible D gene (5 bases). Germline V gives CDR1 SGHDT, CDR2 YYEEEE. This CDR3 has 13 amino acids. The V end was cut by 3 bases, the J end by 1 base, with 7 bases between. The CDR3 DNA follows: TGTGCCAGCAGCTACGGGGGGAACACTGAAGCTTTCTTT. It yields the protein CASSYGGNTEAFF.

V is TRBV7-2 and J is TRBJ1-6; D uncertain. Germline values: CDR1 SGHTA, CDR2 FQGNSA. V was pared by 1 base and J by 5 bases, with 12 bases between. The CDR3 has 16 amino acids. DNA for the CDR3: TGTGCCAGCAGCTTAGAGGTGGGAGCCAATAATTCACCCCTCCACTTT. As protein: CASSLEVGANNSPLHF.

The J gene is TRBJ2-7, the V gene TRBV5-1; 8 bases are shared with TRBD1. The CDR3 totals 15 residues. V shed 4 bases, J shed 3 bases, and the junction held 9 bases outside the gene matches. Looked up from germline, CDR1 is SGHRS and CDR2 is YFSETQ. Written as DNA, the CDR3 is TGCGCCAGCAGCCCGGGGGACAGGTGTTACTACGAGCAGTACTTC. Translated, it gives CASSPGDRCYYEQYF.

The V call is TRBV2, the J call TRBJ2-1; TRBD1 aligns across 9 bases. The CDR3 loop spans 13 amino acids. Trimming cost V 8 bases and J 5 bases; bases outside gene matches: 4. Per the germline V gene, CDR1 is SNHLY and CDR2 is FYNNEI. The CDR3 spells CASGRDRDNEQFF. In DNA, the CDR3 is TGTGCCAGCGGCCGGGACAGGGACAATGAGCAGTTCTTC.

CDR3 residues: CASSRTGDNSPLHF. CDR3 coding DNA: TGTGCCAGCAGCCGGACAGGCGATAATTCACCCCTCCACTTT. The rearrangement uses TRBV6-5 and TRBJ1-6, with 7 bases aligning to TRBD1. CDR1 MNHEY and CDR2 SVGAGI come from the germline V gene. The CDR3 has 14 amino acids. The J segment lost 5 bases and the V segment lost 6 bases, leaving 4 bases of the junction unmatched.

This clone was counted only a few times. The chain combines TRBV5-1 with TRBJ2-1, with 10 bases aligning to TRBD2. Germline V gene data show CDR1 as SGHRS and CDR2 as YFSETQ. The CDR3 is 17 residues long. With V trimmed by 0 bases and J by 2 bases, 5 bases remained unmatched. DNA for the CDR3: TGCGCCAGCAGCTTGGCCCTGAGCGGGGGGGCCTACAATGAGCAGTTCTTC. Protein: CASSLALSGGAYNEQFF.

V usage is TRBV4-3 and J usage is TRBJ2-7; TRBD2 matches 7 bases. The germline V gene has CDR1 LGHNA and CDR2 YSLEER. CDR3 length equals 14 residues. V trimming: 5 bases; J trimming: 3 bases; junction bases outside the gene matches: 7. The CDR3 coding sequence is TGCGCCAGCAGCGAGGGGTGGGAGGGCTACGAGCAGTACTTC. Translated, it gives CASSEGWEGYEQYF.

The CDR3 DNA reads TGTGCCAGCAGCCAGGACAGGGAACAATACTCCTACGAGCAGTACTTC. Translated: CASSQDREQYSYEQYF. The rearrangement uses TRBV7-9 and TRBJ2-7; TRBD1 matches 8 bases. Germline values: CDR1 SEHNR, CDR2 FQNEAQ (reference sequence). The J segment lost 0 bases and the V segment lost 5 bases, leaving 9 bases of the junction unmatched. The CDR3 sequence is 16 residues long.

This clone has only one observation. The V call is TRBV5-1, the J call TRBJ2-7; the match to TRBD2 covers 8 bases. This CDR3 contains 15 residues. From germline, CDR1 is SGHRS and CDR2 YFSETQ. Trimming took 3 bases from V and 3 from J; bases not matched to a gene: 8. DNA for the CDR3: TGCGCCAGCAGCTACGGTAGCGGGGACGTCTACGAGCAGTACTTC. It is translated as CASSYGSGDVYEQYF.

This clone was recorded a few times. This chain links TRBV6-6 with TRBJ2-7; weak D call: TRBD2 (5 bases). Germline CDR1 MNHNY, CDR2 SVGAGI (reference sequence). The CDR3 spans 14 residues. V was trimmed by 6 bases and J by 4 bases, leaving 16 bases between them. The CDR3 nucleotides read TGTGCCAGCAGCCAAACGGAGGTCGGGTACGAGCAGTACTTC. It translates to CASSQTEVGYEQYF.

The chain uses TRBV5-8 and TRBJ1-2; 7 bases agree with TRBD1. This CDR3 has 15 residues. CDR1 and CDR2 (germline): SGHTS, YDEGEE. Trimming at V came to 0 bases and at J to 5 bases, leaving 7 bases not matched to a gene. The CDR3 nucleotides read TGTGCCAGCAGCTTGGTTGCAGGGGGTCTTTATGGCTACACCTTC. Translation: CASSLVAGGLYGYTF.

Only a few counts were recorded for this clone. The V gene is TRBV27, the J gene TRBJ1-2; TRBD1 might be the D (5 bases). V shed 1 base and J shed 1 base, with 10 bases lying between them. The CDR3 sequence is 15 residues long. Germline V gene data show CDR1 as MNHEY and CDR2 as SMNVEV (reference sequence). The CDR3 spells CASSLYLGDNYGYTF. The CDR3 DNA reads as TGTGCCAGCAGTTTATATTTAGGGGATAACTATGGCTACACCTTC.

The rearrangement uses TRBV5-4 and TRBJ1-1; 10 bases map to TRBD1. J was trimmed by 5 bases and V by 4 bases; bases with no gene match: 8. CDR1 and CDR2 (germline): SGHNT, YYREEE (reference sequence). This CDR3 comprises 15 residues. The CDR3 DNA sequence: TGTGCCAGCAGCCCCATGGACAGGGGGAAAACTGAAGCTTTCTTT. It encodes CASSPMDRGKTEAFF.

Only a few counts were recorded for this clone. CDR3 in amino acids: CASSLAAGSSYEQYF. The CDR3 coding sequence is TGTGCCAGCAGCCTGGCGGCGGGGAGCTCCTACGAGCAGTACTTC. The gene calls are TRBV7-2 and TRBJ2-7; a weak D match, TRBD2 (6 bases). Trimming took off 5 bases at V and 0 bases at J, with 14 bases between the two ends. Germline V gene sequence: CDR1 SGHTA, CDR2 FQGNSA. This CDR3 has 15 amino acids.

The chain recombines TRBV15 with TRBJ2-1, with D tentatively TRBD1 (6 bases). The germline V gene encodes CDR1 LNHNV and CDR2 YYDKDF (reference sequence). Trimming removed 0 bases at V and 8 bases at J, with 14 bases between. The CDR3 sequence is 15 residues long. CDR3 DNA: TGTGCCACCAGCAGAGAACAGGGTCTCGCTCATGAGCAGTTCTTC. This translates into CATSREQGLAHEQFF.

V is TRBV6-6 and J is TRBJ2-3; the match to TRBD2 covers 8 bases. Trimming removed 6 bases from V and 3 bases from J; junction bases left unmatched: 8. This CDR3 contains 15 residues. Looked up from germline, CDR1 is MNHNY and CDR2 is SVGAGI (reference sequence). The CDR3 sequence: CASSPPRGGTDTQYF. CDR3 DNA sequence: TGTGCCAGCAGCCCTCCCCGCGGGGGGACAGATACGCAGTATTTT.

The CDR3 here is CASSYKPQGGGYTF. DNA for the CDR3: TGTGCCAGCAGCTATAAACCACAGGGTGGTGGCTACACCTTC. The rearrangement links TRBV9 to TRBJ1-2, with D perhaps matching TRBD1 (6 bases). The germline V and J ends were trimmed by 4 bases and 7 bases, with 17 bases remaining between them. Germline V gives CDR1 SGDLS, CDR2 YYNGEE. CDR3 length: 14 residues.

J is TRBJ2-3 and V is TRBV9; 9 nucleotides align to TRBD2. After removal of 1 base from V and 6 bases from J, the junction contained 6 bases not matched to a gene. Germline V gene data show CDR1 as SGDLS and CDR2 as YYNGEE. The CDR3 length is 15 residues. In DNA, the CDR3 is TGTGCCAGCAGCGTACTAGCGGGGCTCGGGGATACGCAGTATTTT. This sequence encodes CASSVLAGLGDTQYF.

V gene TRBV10-3 combines with J gene TRBJ1-3; D gene uncertain. V lost 3 bases to trimming and J lost 4 bases, with 7 bases between them. CDR3 length: 13 residues. Germline V gene lookup returns CDR1 ENHRY and CDR2 SYGVKD. CDR3 in amino acids: CAISESVGNTIYF. The CDR3 nucleotides read TGTGCCATCAGTGAATCTGTGGGAAACACCATATATTTT.

The rearrangement joins TRBV16 to TRBJ2-7; no definite D call. Germline V lookup: CDR1 KGHSY, CDR2 FQNENV. The CDR3 runs to 13 residues. V dropped 0 bases and J dropped 6 bases, with 9 bases sitting between them. The CDR3 here is CASSQSSVLEQYF. DNA of the CDR3: TGTGCCAGCAGCCAATCGAGCGTCCTCGAGCAGTACTTC. The variable domain in full, completed from reference TRBV16 and TRBJ2-7, reads GEEVAQTPKHLVRGEGQKAKLYCAPIKGHSYVFWYQQVLKNEFKFLISFQNENVFDETGMPKERFSAKCLPNSPCSLEIQATKLEDSAVYFCASSQSSVLEQYFGPGTRLTVT.

The chain links TRBV27 to TRBJ1-1; D gene unclear. V was trimmed by 4 bases and J by 0 bases, leaving 12 bases between them. This CDR3 contains 15 residues. Germline V gives CDR1 MNHEY, CDR2 SMNVEV (reference sequence). Written as DNA, the CDR3 is TGTGCCAGCAGTTCGTGGCAGGCCTTGAACACTGAAGCTTTCTTT. Translation gives CASSSWQALNTEAFF.